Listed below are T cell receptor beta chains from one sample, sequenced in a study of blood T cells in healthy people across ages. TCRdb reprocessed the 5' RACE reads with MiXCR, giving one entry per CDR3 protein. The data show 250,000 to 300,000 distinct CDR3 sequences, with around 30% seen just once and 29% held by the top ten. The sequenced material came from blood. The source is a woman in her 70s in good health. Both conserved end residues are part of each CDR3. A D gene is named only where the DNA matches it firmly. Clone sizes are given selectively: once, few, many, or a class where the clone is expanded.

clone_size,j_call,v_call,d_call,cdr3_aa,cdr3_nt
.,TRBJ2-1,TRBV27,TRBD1,CASSLFSGTGFNEQFF,TGTGCCAGCAGTTTATTTTCAGGGACAGGATTCAATGAGCAGTTCTTC
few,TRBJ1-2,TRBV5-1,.,CASGGTSNGYTF,TGCGCCAGCGGGGGTACCAGCAATGGCTACACCTTC
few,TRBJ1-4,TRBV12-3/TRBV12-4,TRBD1,CASSPRQGANEKLFF,TGTGCCAGCAGCCCCCGACAGGGAGCGAATGAAAAACTGTTTTTT
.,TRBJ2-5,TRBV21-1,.,CASSKGVWEGPETQYF,TGTGCCAGCAGCAAAGGAGTTTGGGAGGGCCCGGAGACCCAGTACTTC
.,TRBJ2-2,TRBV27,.,CASSGDIRGGELFF,TGTGCCAGCAGTGGGGACATTCGCGGCGGGGAGCTGTTTTTT
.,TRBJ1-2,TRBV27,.,CASAAGRLGYGYTF,TGTGCCAGTGCGGCAGGGAGGTTAGGCTATGGCTACACCTTC
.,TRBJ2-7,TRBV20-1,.,CSARGGFGEQYF,TGCAGTGCTAGAGGAGGGTTCGGCGAGCAGTACTTC
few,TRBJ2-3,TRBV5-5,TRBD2,CASSLSRASGRVSTDTQYF,TGTGCCAGCAGCTTGTCACGGGCTAGCGGGAGGGTTAGTACAGATACGCAGTATTTT
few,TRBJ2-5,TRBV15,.,CATSRDSGGETQYF,TGTGCCACCAGCAGAGATTCCGGTGGTGAGACCCAGTACTTC
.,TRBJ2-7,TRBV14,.,CASSPISGRNEQLF,TGTGCCAGCAGCCCCATCTCGGGGCGGAATGAGCAGCTCTTC
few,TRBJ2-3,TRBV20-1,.,CSAIQLVRSDTQYF,TGCAGTGCCATCCAACTAGTGAGGTCGGATACGCAGTATTTT
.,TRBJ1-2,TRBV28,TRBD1,CASSRQGVGYGYTF,TGTGCCAGCAGTCGACAGGGAGTCGGCTATGGCTACACCTTC
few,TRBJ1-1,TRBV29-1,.,CSAEDSSTEAFF,TGCAGCGCCGAAGACAGTTCCACTGAAGCTTTCTTT
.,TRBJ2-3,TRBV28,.,CASRKGGTDTQYF,TGTGCCAGCAGGAAAGGGGGGACAGATACGCAGTATTTT
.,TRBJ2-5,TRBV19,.,CASSKDWSQETQYF,TGTGCCAGTAGTAAGGACTGGTCCCAAGAGACCCAGTACTTC
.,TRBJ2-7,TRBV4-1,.,CASSQDSDSGYEQYF,TGCGCCAGCAGCCAAGATTCAGACTCTGGATACGAGCAGTACTTC
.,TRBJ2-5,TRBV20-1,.,CSAYPGLARETQYF,TGCAGTGCTTATCCGGGACTCGCAAGGGAGACCCAGTACTTC
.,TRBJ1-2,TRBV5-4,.,CASSLVDRNGYGYTF,TGTGCCAGCAGCTTGGTAGACCGGAATGGTTATGGCTACACCTTC
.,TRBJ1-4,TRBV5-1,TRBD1,CASRPRDRAEKLFF,TGCGCCAGCAGACCCCGGGACAGGGCTGAAAAACTGTTTTTT
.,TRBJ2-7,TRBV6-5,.,CASSSKNVFEQYF,TGTGCCAGCAGTTCGAAGAATGTTTTCGAGCAGTACTTC
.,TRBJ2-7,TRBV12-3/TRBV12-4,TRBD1,CASSLGQGNTYEQYF,TGTGCCAGCAGTTTAGGACAGGGAAACACCTACGAGCAGTACTTC
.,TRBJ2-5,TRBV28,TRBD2,CASSFKWMASGNRETQYF,TGTGCCAGCAGCTTTAAGTGGATGGCTAGCGGGAATCGGGAGACCCAGTACTTC
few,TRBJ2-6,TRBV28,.,CASSLFRSTSGANVLTF,TGTGCCAGCAGTTTATTTAGATCCACCTCTGGGGCCAACGTCCTGACTTTC
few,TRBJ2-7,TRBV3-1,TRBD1,CASSQGTGGYEQYF,TGTGCCAGCAGCCAAGGGACAGGGGGCTACGAGCAGTACTTC
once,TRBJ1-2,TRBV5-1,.,CASSPSGQPNYGYTF,TGCGCCAGCAGCCCCAGTGGACAGCCTAACTATGGCTACACCTTC
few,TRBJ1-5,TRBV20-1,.,CSAKAGTSYQPQHF,TGCAGTGCAAAAGCCGGGACATCTTACCAGCCCCAGCATTTT
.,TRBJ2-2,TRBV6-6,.,CASSRDAPGELFF,TGTGCCAGCAGCCGGGACGCACCCGGGGAGCTGTTTTTT
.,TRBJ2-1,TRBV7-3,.,CASSFGLSDNEQFF,TGTGCCAGCAGCTTCGGCCTGTCGGACAATGAGCAGTTCTTC
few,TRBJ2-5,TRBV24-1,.,CATSDRNREGTGTQYF,TGTGCCACCAGTGACCGTAACAGGGAGGGGACGGGGACCCAGTACTTC
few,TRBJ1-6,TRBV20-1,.,CSARVGQTPNSPLHF,TGCAGTGCTAGAGTAGGACAGACACCTAATTCACCCCTCCACTTT
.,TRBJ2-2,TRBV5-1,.,CASSFDRKNTGELFF,TGCGCCAGCAGCTTTGACAGGAAGAACACCGGGGAGCTGTTTTTT
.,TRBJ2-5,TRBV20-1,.,CSARGPQKETQYF,TGCAGTGCTAGAGGGCCCCAGAAGGAGACCCAGTACTTC
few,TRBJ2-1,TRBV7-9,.,CASSPDPKNNEQFF,TGTGCCAGCAGCCCGGACCCAAAAAACAATGAGCAGTTCTTC
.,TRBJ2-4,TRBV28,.,CASIPVGAAKNIQYF,TGTGCCAGCATCCCGGTGGGGGCTGCCAAAAACATTCAGTACTTC
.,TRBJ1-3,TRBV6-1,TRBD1,CASSGDSRKNTIYF,TGTGCCAGCAGTGGGGACAGCCGGAAAAACACCATATATTTT
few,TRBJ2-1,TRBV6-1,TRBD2,CAGALAGAGNEQFF,TGTGCCGGTGCCCTAGCGGGAGCTGGAAATGAGCAGTTCTTC
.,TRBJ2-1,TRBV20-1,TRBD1,CSAGDSDEQFF,TGCAGTGCCGGGGACAGCGACGAGCAGTTCTTC
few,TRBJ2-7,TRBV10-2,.,CASSGGPAWEQYF,TGCGCCAGCTCTGGGGGGCCTGCTTGGGAGCAGTACTTC
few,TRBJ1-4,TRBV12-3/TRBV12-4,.,CAPSWWGGNEKLFF,TGTGCCCCCTCGTGGTGGGGGGGTAATGAAAAACTGTTTTTT
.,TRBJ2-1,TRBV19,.,CASRTIGGSFNEQFF,TGTGCCAGTAGGACAATTGGGGGTAGCTTTAATGAGCAGTTCTTC
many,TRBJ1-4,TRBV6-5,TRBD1,CASRRAGTGGEKLFF,TGTGCCAGCAGACGTGCCGGGACAGGGGGTGAAAAACTGTTTTTT
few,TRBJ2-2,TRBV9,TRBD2,CASSVEGTSPTGELFF,TGTGCCAGCAGCGTAGAAGGGACTAGTCCCACCGGGGAGCTGTTTTTT
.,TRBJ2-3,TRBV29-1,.,CSVARGSGRIADTQYF,TGCAGCGTTGCGAGGGGAAGCGGGCGAATAGCAGATACGCAGTATTTT